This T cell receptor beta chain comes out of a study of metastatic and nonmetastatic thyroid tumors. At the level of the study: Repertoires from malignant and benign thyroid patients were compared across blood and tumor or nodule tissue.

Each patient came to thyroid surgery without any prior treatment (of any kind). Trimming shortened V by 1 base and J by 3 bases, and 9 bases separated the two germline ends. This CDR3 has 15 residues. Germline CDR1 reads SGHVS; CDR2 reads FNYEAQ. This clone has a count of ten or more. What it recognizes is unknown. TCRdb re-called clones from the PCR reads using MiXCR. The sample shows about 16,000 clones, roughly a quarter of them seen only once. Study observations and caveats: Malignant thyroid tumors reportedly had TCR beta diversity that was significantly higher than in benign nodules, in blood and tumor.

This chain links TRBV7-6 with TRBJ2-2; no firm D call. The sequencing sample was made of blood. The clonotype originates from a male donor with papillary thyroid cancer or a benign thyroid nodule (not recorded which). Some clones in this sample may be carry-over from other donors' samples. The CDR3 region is CASSLVVRDTGELFF. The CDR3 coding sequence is TGTGCCAGCAGCTTAGTAGTTCGGGACACCGGGGAGCTGTTTTTT. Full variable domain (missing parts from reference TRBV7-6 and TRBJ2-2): GAGVSQSPRYKVTKRGQDVALRCDPISGHVSLYWYRQALGQGPEFLTYFNYEAQQDKSGLPNDRFSAERPEGSISTLTIQRTEQRDSAMYRCASSLVVRDTGELFFGEGSRLTVL.